One T cell receptor beta chain is described in this entry. There is no known antigen for this receptor. Base qualities are not provided; no much larger clone lies one nucleotide away. From the cysteine up to the phenylalanine, the CDR3 has a length of 17 residues. Here the CDR3 DNA is all that survives: 51 bases in frame from base 1. These data come from a study of shared clonotypes between healthy human individuals (dated by TCRdb to about 2020). About the investigation overall: A few men and two women, aged 18 to 49 years, made up the cohort. For each donor, CD4 naive and CD4 memory were each run on three plates, CD8 naive on two plates, and CD8 memory on one plate. Blood TCR repertoires of five healthy adults were deeply sequenced to estimate repertoire size and the extent of clonotype sharing between individuals. To increase sequencing depth and limit assay-specific biases, TCR repertoire library preparation and sequencing were carried out by different laboratories using diverse techniques. Between about 0.9 and 10 billion PBMCs per donor were obtained by leukapheresis. Paper-wide results and their limitations: Pairwise subsampling indicated that sequencing depth was expected to affect the degree of clonotype sharing among donors. Compared with non-shared clonotypes, the clonotypes found in all four sorted-subset donors had higher generation probabilities. Sharing across a few donors was observed for approximately 4.6% of naive CD4, less than 4% of naive CD8, about 2.3% of memory CD4, and around 0.42% of memory CD8 clonotypes. The genetic and exposure-history diversity represented was limited by the small number of donors. Incomplete sequencing was indicated by rarefaction of sorted-subset datasets, despite the large sequencing depth. Sampling was restricted to blood, and TCR repertoires in tissues likely differ from the TCR repertoires found in blood. Larger estimated clonotype richness was generally found for naive subsets than for memory subsets.

The donors were healthy, HIV-negative adults who had no recently reported acute infections or vaccinations. Every donor was a Caucasian adult living in Nashville, Tennessee, USA. CD4+ T cells were enriched by magnetic negative selection; naive cells were then positively selected on CD45RA, and the negative fraction formed the memory subset. After blood collection by leukapheresis, PBMCs were isolated using Ficoll-Histopaque density gradient centrifugation and then cryopreserved in the vapor phase of liquid nitrogen. Purity and quantity of every magnetically sorted T cell population were checked by analytical flow cytometry. Genomic DNA was isolated from each sorted fraction and quantified by UV absorbance on a Nanodrop 2000c. TCR CDR3 regions were amplified from genomic DNA by multiplex PCR using the deep immunoSEQ assay. Extracted genomic DNA from each cell subset was spread evenly across all wells of several immunoSEQ 96-well plates, with each plate serving as a replicate. For sorted subsets, approximately 210 ng of genomic DNA, equivalent to roughly 30,000 T cell genomes, went into each replicate PCR. Purified libraries were measured with a Qubit 3.0 fluorometer, size-checked on a Bioanalyzer 2100, and measured again with the KAPA Library Quantification kit. Every immunoSEQ 96-well plate was sequenced on a separate single-read 150-cycle Illumina NextSeq 550 flow cell. The paper's data handling went like this. Because the immunoSEQ output included only junctional sequences and no quality scores, the filtering could not be the same as the filtering used for full-length reads. Sequences were annotated with PyIR, a Python wrapper for IgBLAST v1.9, and V/J genes and CDR3 were assigned using IMGT germline references. Reads were removed for weak V/J assignments (E-value above 1e-6), missing CDR3, stop codons, out-of-frame junctions, or ambiguous translated residues. V3J clonotypes were defined by identical inferred V gene, J gene, and CDR3 amino acid sequence. To compute the percentage overlap between repertoires, the number of shared unique clonotypes was divided by the size of the smaller repertoire. RTK rarefaction, the Chao1 estimator, and Recon v2.1 estimates of unobserved clonotypes were used to assess repertoire richness. For all TCRbeta clonotypes obtained by the gDNA method from a few donors, generation probabilities were computed with OLGA. In TCRdb, the immuneACCESS table is reduced to in-frame sequences with V and J assigned. These tables do not hold every clone; where another copy was compared, an unresolved V gene accounts for under half, and the others remain unexplained. That table gives V, J and clone size, and the DNA gave D and trimming. Across this sample there are over 2 million clones, with roughly 95% seen only once. The ten biggest clones cover more than 0.1% of the sample.

The receptor comes from a man aged 18-30 years in good health. Sample: naive CD4+ T cells sorted from blood. The cell subset or site label corresponds to: CD45RA+ positively selected. The chain is assembled from TRBV12-2 and TRBJ1-6. TRBV12-2 corresponds to a pseudogene. Here is the DNA: TGTGCAAGTCGAACCTATAGGAAGTATAGTCGTAATTCACCCCTCCACTTT. Translated, this is CASRTYRKYSRNSPLHF.